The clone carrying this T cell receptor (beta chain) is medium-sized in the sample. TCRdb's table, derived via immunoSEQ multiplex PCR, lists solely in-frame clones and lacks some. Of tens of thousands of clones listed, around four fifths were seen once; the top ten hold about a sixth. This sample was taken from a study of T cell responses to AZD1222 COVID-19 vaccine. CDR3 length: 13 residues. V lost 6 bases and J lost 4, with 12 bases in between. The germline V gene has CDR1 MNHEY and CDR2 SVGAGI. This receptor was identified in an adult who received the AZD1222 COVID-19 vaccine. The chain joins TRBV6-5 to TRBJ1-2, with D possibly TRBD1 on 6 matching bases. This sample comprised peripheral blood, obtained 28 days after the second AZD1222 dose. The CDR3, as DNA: TGTGCCAGCAGCCTGGACAGCACCTATGGCTACACCTTC. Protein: CASSLDSTYGYTF.